This T cell receptor (beta chain) was recovered during a study of blood T cell repertoires in COVID-19. About the research overall: Samples representing acute and convalescent COVID-19 were sourced from the United States, Italy and Spain.

Germline V CDR1 and CDR2: PRHDT, FYEKMQ (reference sequence). The CDR3 runs 16 residues. The V and J ends lost 3 bases and 1 base respectively, with 15 bases between them. Authors' data handling: Estimation of nucleated cell counts relied on the amplification of reference gene primers. Produced via immunoSEQ multiplex PCR; TCRdb's table is partial and in-frame only. V, J and clone size reflect that table, while D and trimming were determined from the DNA. The sample contains about 150,000 clones, roughly 80% of which appear only once. The sample was peripheral blood. This clonotype was obtained from a woman aged 60-70 years with acute or convalescent COVID-19. This sequence joins TRBV13 and TRBJ1-2, with D maybe TRBD1 (5 bases). CDR3 amino acids: CASSFLAGTYNYGYTF. The CDR3 DNA reads TGTGCCAGCAGCTTCCTTGCCGGGACTTATAACTATGGCTACACCTTC.